This entry describes one T cell receptor (beta chain). What it binds is unknown. The sample originates from a study of blood T cells in healthy people across ages. Alongside a J-beta primer mix, a sample-barcoded 5' primer served in a second PCR lasting 7 to 11 cycles. TCRdb independently ran MiXCR on the 5' RACE reads; one entry per CDR3 protein. The sample lists 700,000 to 850,000 distinct CDR3 sequences; 53% were seen once. With each sample, at least 5 micrograms of total RNA were extracted. Study-wide results and caveats: PBMCs that were unsorted prevented a conclusive naive versus antigen-experienced comparison.

CDR1 is SGDLS, CDR2 YYNGEE, per germline. V was cut by 0 bases and J by 2 bases, with 9 bases left in between. The CDR3 totals 15 residues. The rearrangement links TRBV9 to TRBJ2-1; D call uncertain. This sequence was found in an older man in good health. Material for sequencing was blood. Written as DNA, the CDR3 is TGTGCCAGCAGCGTAGAGCCTATTGCCTACAATGAGCAGTTCTTC. It codes for CASSVEPIAYNEQFF.